The subject of this entry is one T cell receptor beta chain. The antigen is not known. This sample stems from a study of siplizumab effects on memory and regulatory T cells. Study conclusions and caveats: Siplizumab significantly reduced alloreactive sequences traceable to unstimulated CD4+ memory cells. In unstimulated cells, naive T cells appeared more diverse than memory T cells and seemed major alloresponse contributors. Mapping to unstimulated subsets was achieved for only a minor fraction of alloreactive clones.

Trimming stripped 4 bases from V and 4 bases from J, with 20 bases between. Germline V gene lookup returns CDR1 LNHDA and CDR2 SQIVND (reference sequence). The CDR3 extends over 16 amino acids. Clones were read by immunoSEQ multiplex PCR, and TCRdb kept only the in-frame ones, dropping some. The data contain around 100,000 clones, 92% of them seen just once; the ten biggest clones take up 0.65% to 0.8%. The sequenced sample consisted of Tregs sorted from blood. The clonotype comes from a human donor in good health. V gene TRBV19 combines with J gene TRBJ2-7, with D possibly being TRBD1 (6 bases). The CDR3 is CASSTTNRATTYEQYF. CDR3 DNA: TGTGCCAGTAGTACCACTAACAGGGCCACCACATACGAGCAGTACTTC. Filled out from reference TRBV19 and TRBJ2-7, the complete variable domain reads DGGITQSPKYLFRKEGQNVTLSCEQNLNHDAMYWYRQDPGQGLRLIYYSQIVNDFQKGDIAEGYSVSREKKESFPLTVTSAQKNPTAFYLCASSTTNRATTYEQYFGPGTRLTVT.